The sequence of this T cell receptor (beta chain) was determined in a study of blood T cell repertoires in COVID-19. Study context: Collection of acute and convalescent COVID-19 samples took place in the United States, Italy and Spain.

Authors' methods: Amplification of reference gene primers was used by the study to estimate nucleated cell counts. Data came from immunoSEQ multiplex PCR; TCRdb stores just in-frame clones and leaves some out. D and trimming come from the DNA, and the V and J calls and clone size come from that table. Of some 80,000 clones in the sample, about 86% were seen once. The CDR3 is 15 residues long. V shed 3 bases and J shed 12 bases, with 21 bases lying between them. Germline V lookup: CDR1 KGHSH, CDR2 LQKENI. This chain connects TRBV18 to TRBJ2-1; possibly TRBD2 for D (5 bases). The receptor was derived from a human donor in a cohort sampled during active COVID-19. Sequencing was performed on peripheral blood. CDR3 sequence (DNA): TGTGCCAGCTCACCTCTCCTTTTACAAGGCGAGGGGCAGTTCTTC. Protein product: CASSPLLLQGEGQFF.